The 30 T cell receptor beta chains below were found in one sample sequenced in a study of control samples from healthy donors and cancer patients. Assay: immunoSEQ multiplex PCR; the TCRdb copy retains only in-frame clones and omits some. Of around 100,000 clones listed, about 89% are singletons. The specimen sequenced was PBMCs. The receptors originated from a man aged 55 to 70 with lung cancer.

Worth noting for this clone: The same CDR3 also results from other DNA sequences found in this sample. The CDR3 DNA is TGCGCCAGCGGACCCTCCTACGAGCAGTACTTC. Its protein product is CASGPSYEQYF. V usage is TRBV10-2 and J usage is TRBJ2-7; D remains unclear. The CDR3 runs to 11 residues. V lost 8 bases, J lost 0 bases, and 5 bases lay in between. Germline CDR1 is WSHSY and CDR2 is SAAADI.

The chain uses TRBV5-8 and TRBJ2-7; TRBD1 aligns across 7 bases. The germline V gene has CDR1 SGHTS and CDR2 YDEGEE. The V gene end was trimmed by 0 bases and the J gene end by 2 bases; junction bases not matched to a gene: 2. This CDR3 spans 14 amino acids. The CDR3, as DNA: TGTGCCAGCAGCTTGGGACAGGGACCCTACGAGCAGTACGTC. Translating it yields CASSLGQGPYEQYV.

This chain links TRBV2 with TRBJ2-7; the D is unclear. This CDR3 has 13 residues. Germline assignment: CDR1 SNHLY and CDR2 FYNNEI. Trimming removed 4 bases at V and 3 bases at J, with 10 bases between. As DNA, the CDR3 is TGTGCCAGCAGTGGCCTCCGGGTCTACGAGCAGTACTTC. Amino acid sequence: CASSGLRVYEQYF.

This chain connects TRBV9 to TRBJ2-7; possibly TRBD1 for D (5 bases). The CDR3 totals 14 residues. Germline CDR1 SGDLS, CDR2 YYNGEE. The germline V and J ends were trimmed by 4 bases and 2 bases, with 13 bases remaining between them. The DNA for the CDR3 is TGTGCCAGCAGCCCTAGGGGATCTACCTACGAGCAGTACTTC. Amino acid sequence: CASSPRGSTYEQYF.

The chain uses TRBV3-1 (or the pseudogene TRBV3-2) and TRBJ1-1; D is unresolved. Germline loops: CDR1 LGHDT, CDR2 YNNKEL (reference sequence). V lost 5 bases and J 4 bases, leaving 14 bases between the germline ends. The CDR3 runs 14 residues. The CDR3 coding sequence is TGTGCCAGCAGCTCAACACCTAGGAGCACTGAAGCTTTCTTT. Translated: CASSSTPRSTEAFF.

The rearrangement links TRBV7-8 to TRBJ2-7; 9 nucleotides align to TRBD1. The CDR3 contains 15 residues. V trimming: 5 bases; J trimming: 9 bases; junction bases outside the gene matches: 14. Germline CDR1 is SGHVS and CDR2 is FQNEAQ. The DNA of the CDR3 is TGTGCCAGCAGCCGAACCGGGACAGGGCGGAAGGTGCAGTACGTC. Residues: CASSRTGTGRKVQYV.

The rearrangement uses TRBV19 and TRBJ1-4; the match to TRBD1 covers 7 bases. J was trimmed by 3 bases and V by 6 bases; bases with no gene match: 4. Per the germline V gene, CDR1 is LNHDA and CDR2 is SQIVND (reference sequence). The CDR3 consists of 14 residues. In nucleotides, the CDR3 is TGTGCCAGTAGGACGACAGGGCCTAATGAAAAACTGTTTTTT. Amino acid sequence: CASRTTGPNEKLFF.

The chain joins TRBV10-3 to TRBJ2-4; weak D call: TRBD1 (6 bases). The CDR3 runs 13 residues. Trimming removed 4 bases from V and 14 bases from J, with 18 bases in between. Germline values: CDR1 ENHRY, CDR2 SYGVKD. CDR3 protein: CAISGGGPDSKYF. CDR3 bases: TGTGCCATCAGTGGAGGTGGGCCGGACAGCAAGTACTTC.

This clone was observed a single time. The rearrangement links TRBV5-4 to TRBJ1-1; D may be TRBD1 (5 bases). Germline V gives CDR1 SGHNT, CDR2 YYREEE (reference sequence). V was cut by 0 bases and J by 9 bases, with 9 bases left in between. There are 12 residues in the CDR3. In DNA form, the CDR3 reads TGTGCCAGCAGCTTGGAGGGGACTAAAGCTTTCTTT. As protein: CASSLEGTKAFF.

This sequence joins TRBV7-6 and TRBJ2-5, with D perhaps TRBD1 (6 bases). From germline, CDR1 is SGHVS and CDR2 FNYEAQ. Trimming shortened V by 5 bases and J by 2 bases, and 15 bases separated the two germline ends. This CDR3 is built from 15 residues. CDR3 residues: CASSIRGSSQETQYF. The CDR3 nucleotides read TGTGCCAGCAGCATAAGGGGGAGCAGTCAAGAGACCCAGTACTTC.

The chain couples TRBV9 to TRBJ2-1; 10 bases match TRBD2. Germline CDR1 and CDR2: SGDLS and YYNGEE. V lost 1 base and J lost 3; bases outside the gene matches: 7. The CDR3 consists of 17 residues. The CDR3: CASSVTLAGAVYNEQFF. CDR3 DNA sequence: TGTGCCAGCAGCGTAACTCTAGCGGGGGCCGTCTACAATGAGCAGTTCTTC.

The genes are TRBV18 and TRBJ2-1; D perhaps matches TRBD1 (6 bases). The ends were cut back, 3 bases at V and 5 bases at J, with 8 bases in the middle. Per the germline V gene, CDR1 is KGHSH and CDR2 is LQKENI. The CDR3 runs to 13 residues. CDR3 sequence (DNA): TGTGCCAGCTCACCCGCAGGGGACAATGAGCAGTTCTTC. Encoded protein: CASSPAGDNEQFF.

V gene TRBV7-9 combines with J gene TRBJ2-5, with D perhaps being TRBD1 or TRBD2 (5 bases each). V was trimmed by 5 bases and J by 5 bases, leaving 15 bases between them. Germline loops: CDR1 SEHNR, CDR2 FQNEAQ (reference sequence). This CDR3 is built from 14 residues. CDR3 DNA: TGTGCCAGCAGCCGGGACCCCTCATGGGAGACCCAGTACTTC. Translating gives CASSRDPSWETQYF.

V usage is TRBV10-2 and J usage is TRBJ1-2; maybe TRBD1 (6 bases). Trimming left V 2 bases short and J 1 base short, with 11 bases between. Germline V CDR1 and CDR2: WSHSY, SAAADI. This CDR3 has 15 residues. CDR3: CASSEPGHRNYGYTF. In nucleotides, the CDR3 is TGCGCCAGCAGTGAGCCGGGACACCGTAACTATGGCTACACCTTC.

J is TRBJ2-1 and V is TRBV30; D unclear. V was cut by 0 bases and J by 0 bases, with 9 bases left in between. Germline V CDR1 and CDR2: GTSNPN, SVGIG (reference sequence). The CDR3 totals 15 residues. The DNA of the CDR3 is TGTGCCTGGAGTGTAGTATGGAGCTCCTACAATGAGCAGTTCTTC. This codes for CAWSVVWSSYNEQFF.

This clone was detected once. This chain uses TRBV2 with TRBJ1-2; D unclear. This CDR3 has 14 amino acids. From germline, CDR1 is SNHLY and CDR2 FYNNEI. V lost 3 bases, J lost 6 bases, and 14 bases lay in between. The CDR3: CASSDPSGGNGYTF. The CDR3 DNA is TGTGCCAGCAGTGACCCAAGTGGAGGTAATGGCTACACCTTC.

As DNA, the CDR3 is TGTGCCAGCAGCTTGACAGGGAATAGCAATCAGCCCCAGCATTTT. Amino acid sequence: CASSLTGNSNQPQHF. The rearrangement joins TRBV5-8 to TRBJ1-5; D may be TRBD1 (6 bases). This CDR3 is 15 amino acids long. Deletions cut 1 base from V and 0 bases from J, with 8 bases between. Germline CDR1 reads SGHTS; CDR2 reads YDEGEE.

This chain uses TRBV11-3 with TRBJ2-1, with 9 bases identical to TRBD2. CDR1 is SGHNT, CDR2 YENEEA, per germline. The CDR3 sequence is 15 residues long. V lost 1 base to trimming and J lost 9 bases; unmatched junction nucleotides: 7. CDR3 nucleotides: TGTGCCAGCAGCTTAGTATTAGCGGGGGCCCCTGAGCAGTTCTTC. It encodes CASSLVLAGAPEQFF. Supplemented by reference TRBV11-3 and TRBJ2-1, the full variable domain reads EAGVVQSPRYKIIEKKQPVAFWCNPISGHNTLYWYLQNLGQGPELLIRYENEEAVDDSQLPKDRFSAERLKGVDSTLKIQPAELGDSAVYLCASSLVLAGAPEQFFGPGTRLTVL.

The CDR3 DNA follows: TGTGCCAGCAGCCAAGATCTCGTAGCGGGGTTCTACAATGAGCAGTTCTTC. Translating gives CASSQDLVAGFYNEQFF. This sequence joins TRBV3-1 (or the pseudogene TRBV3-2) and TRBJ2-1; 8 bases match TRBD2. CDR3 length: 17 amino acids. Per germline, CDR1 LGHDT and CDR2 YNNKEL (reference sequence). V shed 0 bases and J 3 bases; nucleotides not matched to a gene: 7.

The rearrangement links TRBV10-1 to TRBJ1-5, with TRBD1 matching over 10 bases. The length of the CDR3 is 13 residues. The V segment lost 6 bases and the J segment 10 bases; nucleotides outside the gene matches: 6. Germline CDR1 reads WNHNN; CDR2 reads SYGVQD (reference sequence). The CDR3 reads CASSDRGLSPQHF. The CDR3 DNA is TGCGCCAGCAGCGACAGGGGGCTTTCACCCCAGCATTTT.

The CDR3 region is CASSLGSWIQHF. In nucleotides, the CDR3 is TGTGCCAGCAGTTTAGGGTCATGGATCCAGCATTTT. This rearrangement joins TRBV12-3 or TRBV12-4 to TRBJ1-5; D unresolved. There are 12 residues in the CDR3. Trimming removed 1 base at V and 12 bases at J, with 10 bases between.

This clone appeared a single time. The V gene is TRBV5-1, the J gene TRBJ2-7, with 9 bases aligning to TRBD1. This CDR3 region has 14 residues. V gave up 3 bases and J gave up 2 bases; unmatched junction bases: 3. Per the germline V gene, CDR1 is SGHRS and CDR2 is YFSETQ. This CDR3 is CASSSGTGTYEQYF. CDR3 coding DNA: TGCGCCAGCAGCTCCGGGACAGGGACCTACGAGCAGTACTTC.

V gene TRBV7-3 combines with J gene TRBJ1-1; TRBD1 agrees at 9 bases. Germline V gene lookup returns CDR1 SGHTA and CDR2 FQGTGA. CDR3 length equals 16 residues. The trim removed 5 bases at V and 5 bases at J, leaving 12 bases unmatched. The CDR3: CASSPGQGNGGTEAFF. The CDR3 nucleotides are TGTGCCAGCAGCCCAGGACAGGGGAACGGTGGAACTGAAGCTTTCTTT.

The chain carries TRBV5-1 and TRBJ1-1; TRBD1 matches at 8 bases. This CDR3 has 14 amino acids. Trimming cost V 3 bases and J 5 bases; bases outside gene matches: 6. The V gene's germline CDR1 is SGHRS and CDR2 YFSETQ. The CDR3 sequence: CASSSNTGGTEAFF. The CDR3 DNA is TGCGCCAGCAGCTCCAATACAGGGGGAACTGAAGCTTTCTTT.

The J gene is TRBJ1-2, the V gene TRBV10-3; D is unclear. CDR1 ENHRY and CDR2 SYGVKD come from the germline V gene. The CDR3 length is 13 residues. Trimming cost V 7 bases and J 4 bases, with 13 bases left between them. The CDR3 DNA is TGTGCCATCAACGGTAATGGGAGCTATGGCTACACCTTC. Its translation: CAINGNGSYGYTF.

The chain recombines TRBV9 with TRBJ2-6; D tentatively reads TRBD1 or TRBD2 (5 bases each). The CDR3 is made up of 17 amino acids. Trimming cost V 4 bases and J 3 bases, with 17 bases left between them. CDR1 SGDLS and CDR2 YYNGEE come from the germline V gene. CDR3 DNA sequence: TGTGCCAGCAGCTTCCGGGACGGGGCATATGGGGCCAACGTCCTGACTTTC. Translation gives CASSFRDGAYGANVLTF.

The chain recombines TRBV24-1 with TRBJ1-5; D ambiguous. Germline lookup yields CDR1 KGHDR and CDR2 SFDVKD. V lost 5 bases to trimming and J lost 5 bases, with 9 bases between them. CDR3 length: 13 residues. The DNA of the CDR3 is TGTGCCACCAGTGCCTACGGAGATCAGCCCCAGCATTTT. This translates into CATSAYGDQPQHF.

The chain employs TRBV27 and TRBJ2-1; perhaps TRBD1 as D (6 bases). The germline V and J ends were trimmed by 4 bases and 1 base, with 11 bases remaining between them. The CDR3 has 15 amino acids. Germline V gene sequence: CDR1 MNHEY, CDR2 SMNVEV (reference sequence). CDR3 sequence: CASSSYRDSYNEQFF. The CDR3 bases are TGTGCCAGCAGTTCATACAGGGATTCCTACAATGAGCAGTTCTTC.

The rearrangement joins TRBV7-9 to TRBJ2-1; 8 positions match TRBD2. J lost 2 bases, V lost 4 bases, and 4 bases had no gene match. There are 15 residues in the CDR3. The germline V gene encodes CDR1 SEHNR and CDR2 FQNEAQ (reference sequence). The CDR3 bases are TGTGCCAGCAGCTCCTACGGGGGGGCCTACAATGAGCAGTTCTTC. Translating it yields CASSSYGGAYNEQFF.

The chain joins TRBV24-1 to TRBJ1-2; 8 bases are a match to TRBD1. CDR1 KGHDR and CDR2 SFDVKD come from the germline V gene. This CDR3 region has 13 residues. With 7 bases clipped from V and 6 bases from J, the junction kept 6 bases outside the gene matches. The CDR3 DNA is TGTGCCACCAGAGGACAGGGAGTGGATGGCTACACCTTC. This translates into CATRGQGVDGYTF.